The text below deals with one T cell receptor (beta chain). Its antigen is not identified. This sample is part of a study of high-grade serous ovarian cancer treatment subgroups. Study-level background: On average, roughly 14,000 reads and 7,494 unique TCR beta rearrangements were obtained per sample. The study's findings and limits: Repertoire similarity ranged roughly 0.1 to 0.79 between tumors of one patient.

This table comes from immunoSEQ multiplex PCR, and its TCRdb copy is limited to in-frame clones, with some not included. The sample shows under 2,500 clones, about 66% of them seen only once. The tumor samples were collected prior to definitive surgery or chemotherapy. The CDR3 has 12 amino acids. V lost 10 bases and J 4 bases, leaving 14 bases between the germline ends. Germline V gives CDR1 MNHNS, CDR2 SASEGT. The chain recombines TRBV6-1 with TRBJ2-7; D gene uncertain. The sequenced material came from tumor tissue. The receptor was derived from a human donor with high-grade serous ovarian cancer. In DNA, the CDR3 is TGTGCCATCAGGAGCAACCCTTACGAGCAGTACTTC. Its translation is CAIRSNPYEQYF.